A single TCR beta chain is shown here with its context. Its antigen is not known. The data originate from a study of T cell responses to AZD1222 COVID-19 vaccine. Study-wide points: A rise in Spike-specific TCR breadth and depth followed two AZD1222 doses. Sampled repertoires all dated from after the peak T cell response.

Generated by immunoSEQ multiplex PCR, the TCRdb table keeps only in-frame clones and is missing some. The sample has 110,000 to 150,000 clones, 80% to 95% seen once. The V and J ends lost 2 bases and 8 bases respectively, with 15 bases between them. Germline V gene lookup returns CDR1 SEHNR and CDR2 FQNEAQ (reference sequence). This CDR3 comprises 15 residues. This receptor was taken from an adult who received the AZD1222 COVID-19 vaccine. V gene TRBV7-9 combines with J gene TRBJ1-4, with D perhaps TRBD1 (6 bases). Sequencing was performed on peripheral blood, taken 28 days after the second AZD1222 dose. The CDR3, as DNA: TGTGCCAGCAGCTTATTGGGGGGCGCGGAGGAAAAACTGTTTTTT. Protein product: CASSLLGGAEEKLFF.